The 20 T cell receptor beta chains in this list originate from one sample, sequenced in a study of blood T cell repertoires in COVID-19. Sequencing was performed with immunoSEQ multiplex PCR; in TCRdb, only in-frame clones are kept and a portion is missing. The sample lists around 120,000 clones, less than 85% occurring once. The sequenced sample was peripheral blood. These receptors were obtained from an older man with active or convalescent COVID-19.

The rearrangement joins TRBV5-1 to TRBJ1-4; 9 positions match TRBD1. Germline trimming cut 1 base from V and 8 bases from J; bases unmatched to any gene: 3. Germline V gives CDR1 SGHRS, CDR2 YFSETQ. The CDR3 runs to 14 residues. DNA of the CDR3: TGCGCCAGCAGCTTGACAGGGGGCGAAGAAAAACTGTTTTTT. It codes for CASSLTGGEEKLFF.

This clone was seen only once. This sequence joins TRBV5-1 and TRBJ2-7; D remains ambiguous. The CDR3 totals 15 residues. Trimming took 0 bases from V and 2 from J, leaving 12 bases between them. Germline V gene data show CDR1 as SGHRS and CDR2 as YFSETQ. The CDR3 loop is CASSLVSGLTYEQYF. CDR3 nucleotides: TGCGCCAGCAGCTTGGTTTCAGGCCTGACCTACGAGCAGTACTTC.

The sample holds a few counts of this clone. The gene calls are TRBV7-6 and TRBJ2-7; D might be TRBD2 (6 bases). This CDR3 has 13 residues. Germline V gene lookup returns CDR1 SGHVS and CDR2 FNYEAQ. V lost 8 bases to trimming and J lost 0 bases, with 11 bases between them. CDR3 amino acids: CASSRGSSYEQYF. In DNA, the CDR3 is TGTGCCAGCTCACGGGGGAGCTCCTACGAGCAGTACTTC.

The chain links TRBV12-5 to TRBJ2-2, with a possible D match to TRBD1 (6 bases). The CDR3 has 16 residues. Trimming took 3 bases from V and 0 from J, leaving 11 bases between them. Germline CDR1 is LGHNT and CDR2 is FRNRAP. The CDR3 sequence: CASGLRAGANTGELFF. CDR3 nucleotide sequence: TGTGCTAGTGGTTTAAGGGCAGGGGCGAACACCGGGGAGCTGTTTTTT.

The genes are TRBV10-1 and TRBJ2-3; tentative D call: TRBD1 (5 bases). Per germline, CDR1 WNHNN and CDR2 SYGVQD (reference sequence). The germline V and J ends were trimmed by 4 bases and 1 base, with 15 bases remaining between them. The CDR3 extends over 16 amino acids. CDR3 DNA sequence: TGCGCCAGCAGTGCCGGACCTATAGGGGGCACAGATACGCAGTATTTT. Translation gives CASSAGPIGGTDTQYF.

The rearrangement links TRBV6-5 to TRBJ2-2; TRBD2 aligns across 7 bases. Germline-derived CDR1 and CDR2 are MNHEY and SVGAGI. This CDR3 region has 13 residues. V shed 4 bases, J shed 7 bases, and the junction held 3 bases outside the gene matches. The CDR3 loop reads CASSSPGGGELFF. CDR3 nucleotides: TGTGCCAGCAGTTCTCCGGGGGGCGGGGAGCTGTTTTTT.

This sequence joins TRBV15 and TRBJ2-5; 7 bases are a match to TRBD1. The CDR3 length is 13 residues. Germline lookup yields CDR1 LNHNV and CDR2 YYDKDF (reference sequence). V shed 1 base, J shed 4 bases, and the junction held 0 bases outside the gene matches. DNA of the CDR3: TGTGCCACCAGCAGAGCAGGGGGAGAGACCCAGTACTTC. Protein sequence: CATSRAGGETQYF.

Comment on this clone: This sample also contains other DNA sequences that code for the same CDR3. V is TRBV5-6 and J is TRBJ2-5; 8 nucleotides align to TRBD1. Losses at the gene ends were 1 base for V and 5 bases for J; bases not matched to a gene: 7. The CDR3 covers 15 residues. Germline CDR1 reads SGHDT; CDR2 reads YYEEEE. The CDR3 is CASSLLAGGRETQYF. The CDR3 bases are TGTGCCAGCAGCTTGTTGGCAGGGGGCAGGGAGACCCAGTACTTC.

The chain links TRBV28 to TRBJ1-2, with D perhaps matching TRBD1 (6 bases). This CDR3 is 17 amino acids long. The V end was cut by 6 bases, the J end by 6 bases, with 26 bases between. Germline CDR1 reads MDHEN; CDR2 reads SYDVKM. CDR3: CASSAGGPTPLRNGYTF. CDR3 bases: TGTGCCAGCAGCGCCGGGGGGCCGACCCCCTTACGGAATGGCTACACCTTC.

The chain is built from TRBV5-1 and TRBJ2-5; TRBD2 is a possible D gene (5 bases). The V gene lost 3 bases and the J gene lost 2 bases, with 17 bases spanning the gap. Germline CDR1 and CDR2: SGHRS and YFSETQ. The CDR3 loop spans 16 amino acids. The CDR3 DNA sequence: TGCGCCAGCAGCTCTGGGAGAAGGGCCGATCAAGAGACCCAGTACTTC. Protein: CASSSGRRADQETQYF.

This clone was observed a single time. The chain recombines TRBV19 with TRBJ1-1, with 7 bases matching TRBD1. The CDR3 spans 14 residues. CDR1 and CDR2 (germline): LNHDA, SQIVND (reference sequence). The V segment lost 4 bases and the J segment 4 bases; nucleotides outside the gene matches: 6. Written as DNA, the CDR3 is TGTGCCAGTAGTACACAGGGGTTAGGCACTGAAGCTTTCTTT. Its translation: CASSTQGLGTEAFF.

The J gene is TRBJ2-7, the V gene TRBV15; TRBD2 agrees at 8 bases. V lost 8 bases, J lost 2 bases, and 5 bases stayed unmatched. Per germline, CDR1 LNHNV and CDR2 YYDKDF (reference sequence). The CDR3 runs 13 residues. CDR3 sequence: CATAGGGPYEQYF. Written as DNA, the CDR3 is TGTGCCACCGCGGGCGGGGGGCCCTACGAGCAGTACTTC.

The V gene is TRBV9, the J gene TRBJ2-3, with a weak D call TRBD1 (6 bases). The CDR3 spans 14 residues. Deletions cut 6 bases from V and 2 bases from J, with 13 bases between. CDR1 SGDLS and CDR2 YYNGEE come from the germline V gene. The CDR3, as DNA: TGTGCCAGCAACGAACAGGGAACCACAGATACGCAGTATTTT. This codes for CASNEQGTTDTQYF.

In DNA form, the CDR3 reads TGTGCCACCAGCACGGGACAGAAATATTCACCCCTCCACTTT. It translates to CATSTGQKYSPLHF. The chain combines TRBV15 with TRBJ1-6, with 7 bases matching TRBD1. Germline CDR1 reads LNHNV; CDR2 reads YYDKDF (reference sequence). This CDR3 spans 14 amino acids. Trimming took 4 bases from V and 8 from J; bases not matched to a gene: 5.

This chain uses TRBV20-1 with TRBJ1-5; D call uncertain. There are 12 residues in the CDR3. In germline, CDR1 is DFQATT, CDR2 SNEGSKA (reference sequence). Trimming shortened V by 3 bases and J by 8 bases, and 11 bases separated the two germline ends. CDR3 amino acids: CSASAGREPQHF. The CDR3 nucleotides are TGCAGTGCTAGTGCTGGGCGGGAGCCCCAGCATTTT.

V gene TRBV12-5 combines with J gene TRBJ2-2; a possible D gene is TRBD2 (6 bases). The CDR3 is 13 residues long. V dropped 6 bases and J dropped 3 bases, with 8 bases sitting between them. Per the germline V gene, CDR1 is LGHNT and CDR2 is FRNRAP. The CDR3 DNA sequence: TGTGCTAGTGGGGAGGGGTACACCGGGGAGCTGTTTTTT. As protein: CASGEGYTGELFF.

The chain employs TRBV5-5 and TRBJ1-6, with D unclear. V was shortened by 1 base and J by 10 bases, with 12 bases between the two germline ends. CDR1 is SGHKS, CDR2 YYEKEE, per germline (reference sequence). The CDR3 covers 14 residues. The CDR3 loop is CASSLFSVQSPLHF. The DNA of the CDR3 is TGTGCCAGCAGCTTGTTTTCGGTGCAATCACCCCTCCACTTT.

This clone appeared a few times. The rearrangement joins TRBV7-9 to TRBJ1-4; D remains ambiguous. V gave up 2 bases and J gave up 8 bases, with 9 bases separating them. The germline V gene encodes CDR1 SEHNR and CDR2 FQNEAQ (reference sequence). CDR3 length: 13 residues. This CDR3 is CASSLSDTEKLFF. CDR3 bases: TGTGCCAGCAGCTTAAGTGACACCGAAAAACTGTTTTTT.

This rearrangement joins TRBV7-8 to TRBJ1-1; D is possibly TRBD1 (6 bases). The CDR3 has 14 amino acids. V lost 4 bases, J lost 5 bases, and 14 bases lay in between. Germline V gene sequence: CDR1 SGHVS, CDR2 FQNEAQ. CDR3 sequence: CASSYRAPGTEAFF. The CDR3 nucleotides are TGTGCCAGCAGCTACAGGGCCCCGGGGACTGAAGCTTTCTTT.

This clone was seen once. The gene calls are TRBV5-1 and TRBJ2-3, with 9 bases lining up with TRBD2. CDR1 is SGHRS and CDR2 is YFSETQ in the germline V gene. Trimming at V came to 2 bases and at J to 0 bases, leaving 1 base not matched to a gene. The CDR3 has 15 amino acids. The CDR3, as DNA: TGCGCCAGCAGCTTTAGCGGGGGAAGCACAGATACGCAGTATTTT. Protein sequence: CASSFSGGSTDTQYF.